This T cell receptor beta chain came from a study of shared clonotypes between healthy human individuals. Subsets obtained from CD4+ cells comprised CD45RA+ naive and CD45RA-negative memory cells. Sequenced by immunoSEQ multiplex PCR; TCRdb stores in-frame clones only, minus some. This table holds approximately 2.5 million clones, over 85% found once. V shed 2 bases, J shed 0 bases, and the junction held 3 bases outside the gene matches. The CDR3 runs to 16 residues. Looked up from germline, CDR1 is SGHDT and CDR2 is YYEEEE. This TCR came from a man aged 18 to 35 in good health. Some clones in this sample may be carry-over from other donors' samples. What was sequenced was naive CD4+ T cells from PBMCs. The subset here: CD45RA+ positively selected. J is TRBJ1-4 and V is TRBV5-6, with 8 bases lining up with TRBD1. CDR3 in DNA: TGTGCCAGCAGCTTCAGGGGGCTAGCAACTAATGAAAAACTGTTTTTT. This codes for CASSFRGLATNEKLFF.